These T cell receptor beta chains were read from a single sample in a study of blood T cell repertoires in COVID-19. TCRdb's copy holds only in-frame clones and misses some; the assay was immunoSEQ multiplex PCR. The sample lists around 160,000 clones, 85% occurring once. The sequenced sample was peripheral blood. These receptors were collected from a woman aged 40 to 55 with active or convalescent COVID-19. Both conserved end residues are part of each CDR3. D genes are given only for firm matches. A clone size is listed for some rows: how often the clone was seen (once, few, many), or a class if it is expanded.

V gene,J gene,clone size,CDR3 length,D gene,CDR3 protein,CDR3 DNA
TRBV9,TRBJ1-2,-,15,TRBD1,CASSVAQTGNYGYTF,TGTGCCAGCAGCGTAGCCCAGACAGGGAACTATGGCTACACCTTC
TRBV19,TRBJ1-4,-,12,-,CASSIRGEKLFF,TGTGCCAGTAGTATTAGAGGTGAAAAACTGTTTTTT
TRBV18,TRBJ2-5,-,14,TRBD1,CASSPDRGRETQYF,TGTGCCAGCTCACCGGACAGGGGTCGAGAGACCCAGTACTTC
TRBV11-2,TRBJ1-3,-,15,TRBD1,CASSPDRGSGNTIYF,TGTGCCAGCAGCCCGGACAGGGGCTCTGGAAACACCATATATTTT
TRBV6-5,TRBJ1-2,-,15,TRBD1,CASSYDGTGRDGYTF,TGTGCCAGCAGTTACGATGGGACAGGACGGGATGGCTACACCTTC
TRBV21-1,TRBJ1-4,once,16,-,CASSTSPDRVLEKLFF,TGTGCCAGCAGCACCTCCCCAGACAGGGTGCTTGAAAAACTGTTTTTT
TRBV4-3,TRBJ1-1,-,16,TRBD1,CASSSDRAQMNTEAFF,TGCGCCAGCAGCTCGGACAGGGCACAAATGAACACTGAAGCTTTCTTT
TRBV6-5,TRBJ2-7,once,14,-,CASSYGQSLGEQYF,TGTGCCAGCAGTTATGGACAGTCCCTCGGGGAGCAGTACTTC
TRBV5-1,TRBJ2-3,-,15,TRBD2,CASSLVTAGTDTQYF,TGCGCCAGCAGCTTGGTTACAGCGGGGACAGATACGCAGTATTTT
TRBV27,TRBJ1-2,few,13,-,CASGNTGNYGYTF,TGTGCCAGCGGTAATACAGGGAACTATGGCTACACCTTC
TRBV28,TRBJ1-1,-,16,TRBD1,CASIPSTGTGNTEAFF,TGTGCCAGCATCCCTTCGACCGGGACAGGGAACACTGAAGCTTTCTTT
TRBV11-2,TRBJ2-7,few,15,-,CASSLDHGESYEQYF,TGTGCCAGCAGCTTAGATCACGGGGAATCCTACGAGCAGTACTTC
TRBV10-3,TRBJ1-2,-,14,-,CAISVGAGNGGYTF,TGTGCCATCAGTGTAGGGGCAGGAAACGGTGGCTACACCTTC
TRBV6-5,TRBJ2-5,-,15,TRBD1,CAARLGQGDQETQYF,TGTGCCGCCAGACTCGGACAGGGCGACCAAGAGACCCAGTACTTC
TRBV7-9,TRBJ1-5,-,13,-,CASSPQGDQPQHF,TGTGCCAGCAGCCCACAGGGTGATCAGCCCCAGCATTTT
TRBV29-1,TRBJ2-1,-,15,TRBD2,CSVEWASGSYNEQFF,TGCAGCGTTGAATGGGCTAGCGGGAGCTACAATGAGCAGTTCTTC
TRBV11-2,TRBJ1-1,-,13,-,CASSTGQNTEAFF,TGTGCCAGCAGCACCGGACAGAACACTGAAGCTTTCTTT
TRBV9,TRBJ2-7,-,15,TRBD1,CASSVGGTGVSEQYF,TGTGCCAGCAGCGTAGGAGGGACAGGGGTTTCCGAGCAGTACTTC
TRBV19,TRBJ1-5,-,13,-,CASSIRGNQPQHF,TGTGCCAGTAGTATCAGGGGTAATCAGCCCCAGCATTTT
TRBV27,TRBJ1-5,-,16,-,CASSLGPGLNNQPQHF,TGTGCCAGCAGTTTAGGGCCAGGGTTAAACAATCAGCCCCAGCATTTT
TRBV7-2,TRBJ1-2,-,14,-,CASSPGGSTGGYTF,TGTGCCAGCAGCCCCGGGGGAAGCACTGGTGGCTACACCTTC
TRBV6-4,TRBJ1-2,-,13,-,CASSLYGDYGYTF,TGTGCCAGCAGCCTTTACGGGGACTATGGCTACACCTTC
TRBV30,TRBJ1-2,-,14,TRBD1,CAWSVGTGNYGYTF,TGTGCCTGGAGTGTCGGGACAGGCAACTATGGCTACACCTTC
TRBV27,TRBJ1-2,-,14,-,CASSPRTYPYGYTF,TGTGCCAGCAGTCCCCGGACTTATCCCTATGGCTACACCTTC
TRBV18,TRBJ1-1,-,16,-,CASSRDMTGENTEAFF,TGTGCCAGCTCACGGGATATGACAGGAGAGAACACTGAAGCTTTCTTT
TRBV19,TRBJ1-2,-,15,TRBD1,CASSAGQGAKNGYTF,TGTGCCAGTAGTGCGGGACAGGGGGCCAAAAATGGCTACACCTTC
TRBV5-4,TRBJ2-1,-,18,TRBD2,CASSSGLAPISSYNEQFF,TGTGCCAGCAGCTCGGGACTAGCGCCGATCAGCTCCTACAATGAGCAGTTCTTC
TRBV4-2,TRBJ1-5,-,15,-,CASSQELRSYQPQHF,TGTGCCAGCAGCCAAGAGTTGAGGAGTTATCAGCCCCAGCATTTT
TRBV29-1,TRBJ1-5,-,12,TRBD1,CSVGQGSQPQHF,TGCAGCGTTGGACAGGGCAGTCAGCCCCAGCATTTT
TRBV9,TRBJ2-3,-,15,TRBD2,CASSVVAGSTDTQYF,TGTGCCAGCAGCGTAGTAGCGGGGAGCACAGATACGCAGTATTTT